The T cell receptor (beta chain) under discussion was sequenced for a study of T cell responses to AZD1222 COVID-19 vaccine. Points on this clone: Antigen specificity is unknown.

Trimming took 4 bases from V and 0 from J; bases not matched to a gene: 7. The CDR3 is 16 residues long. Germline V gene lookup returns CDR1 SGHRS and CDR2 YFSETQ. The data were produced by immunoSEQ multiplex PCR, yet TCRdb's version contains in-frame clones alone and is incomplete. The sample lists roughly 150,000 clones, about 89% occurring once. Notes on the study in general: Of spike-specific TCRs, nearly half reportedly target regions left unmutated in variants.

This TCR derives from an adult who received the AZD1222 COVID-19 vaccine. The chain links TRBV5-1 to TRBJ1-1; 9 bases are a match to TRBD1. The sample here was peripheral blood, taken 28 days after the second AZD1222 dose. The CDR3 DNA reads TGCGCCAGCAGCCTATCGACAGGGGGTCTGAACACTGAAGCTTTCTTT. Its translation is CASSLSTGGLNTEAFF.